These 8 T cell receptor beta chains share one sample of origin, sequenced in a study of shared clonotypes between healthy human individuals. Profiled with immunoSEQ multiplex PCR; TCRdb holds only in-frame clones, not every one. The sample comprises around 1.1 million clones, around 78% of which are singletons, and roughly 0.62% rests with the top ten. The sample was memory CD4+ T cells from PBMCs. The subset here: CD45RA-negative fraction. These receptors were collected from a man younger than 35 in good health. Some clones in this sample may be carry-over from other donors' samples.

The chain uses TRBV5-1 and TRBJ2-1; 16 nucleotides line up with TRBD2. After removal of 1 base from V and 15 bases from J, the junction contained 10 bases not matched to a gene. Germline V gives CDR1 SGHRS, CDR2 YFSETQ. The CDR3 spans 16 residues. CDR3 in amino acids: CASSLSSGTSGRARFF. CDR3 bases: TGCGCCAGCAGCTTGTCGTCCGGGACTAGCGGGAGGGCCCGGTTCTTC. Full variable domain (remainder filled in from reference TRBV5-1 and TRBJ2-1): KAGVTQTPRYLIKTRGQQVTLSCSPISGHRSVSWYQQTPGQGLQFLFEYFSETQRNKGNFPGRFSGRQFSNSRSEMNVSTLELGDSALYLCASSLSSGTSGRARFFGPGTRLTVL.

The V gene is TRBV5-1, the J gene TRBJ2-7; 14 bases align to TRBD2. With 4 bases clipped from V and 6 bases from J, the junction kept 6 bases outside the gene matches. Germline lookup yields CDR1 SGHRS and CDR2 YFSETQ. CDR3 size: 15 residues. In DNA form, the CDR3 reads TGCGCCAGCAGCCGACTAGCGGGAGGGCCGACCGAGCAGTACTTC. Its translation: CASSRLAGGPTEQYF.

This rearrangement joins TRBV18 to TRBJ1-2, with D maybe TRBD1 (5 bases). The V gene lost 2 bases and the J gene lost 12 bases, with 16 bases spanning the gap. Germline V lookup: CDR1 KGHSH, CDR2 LQKENI. The CDR3 spans 13 residues. CDR3 sequence reads: CASSPGTEVRNTF. The CDR3, as DNA: TGTGCCAGCTCACCAGGGACCGAGGTTAGAAACACCTTC.

The V call is TRBV25-1, the J call TRBJ1-4; 9 bases line up with TRBD1. This CDR3 is 15 amino acids long. Germline assignment: CDR1 MGHDK and CDR2 SYGVNS. The J segment lost 7 bases and the V segment lost 2 bases, leaving 5 bases of the junction unmatched. For the CDR3, the DNA is TGTGCCAGCAGTGAAGGGGGACAGGGTTTTGAAAAACTGTTTTTT. Amino acid sequence: CASSEGGQGFEKLFF.

This clone was counted only a few times. This chain connects TRBV14 to TRBJ1-5; D might be TRBD1 (5 bases). V lost 3 bases and J 2 bases, leaving 23 bases between the germline ends. The CDR3 totals 19 residues. Germline V gene lookup returns CDR1 SGHDN and CDR2 FVKESK. This chain's CDR3 is CASSHPTLQGVFGNQPQHF. In DNA form, the CDR3 reads TGTGCCAGCAGCCACCCGACACTTCAGGGCGTCTTCGGCAATCAGCCCCAGCATTTT.

J is TRBJ2-1 and V is TRBV5-1; D call uncertain. This CDR3 region has 16 residues. V was trimmed by 0 bases and J by 0 bases, leaving 10 bases between them. The V gene's germline CDR1 is SGHRS and CDR2 YFSETQ. CDR3 loop: CASSLDPKSSYNEQFF. CDR3 nucleotide sequence: TGCGCCAGCAGCTTGGATCCTAAAAGCTCCTACAATGAGCAGTTCTTC.

Only a few counts were recorded for this clone. This chain joins TRBV5-1 and TRBJ2-3; no definite D call. The germline CDR1 and CDR2 sequences are SGHRS and YFSETQ. Deletions cut 3 bases from V and 9 bases from J, with 5 bases between. CDR3 length: 10 residues. For the CDR3, the DNA is TGCGCCAGCAGCTCGACAACGCAGTATTTT. This codes for CASSSTTQYF. Combining the CDR3 with reference TRBV5-1 and TRBJ2-3 gives the whole variable domain KAGVTQTPRYLIKTRGQQVTLSCSPISGHRSVSWYQQTPGQGLQFLFEYFSETQRNKGNFPGRFSGRQFSNSRSEMNVSTLELGDSALYLCASSSTTQYFGPGTRLTVL.

V and J are TRBV5-1 and TRBJ2-7; TRBD2 matches 8 bases. Unmatched junction bases numbered 12, after V lost 4 bases and J lost 3 bases. CDR1 is SGHRS and CDR2 is YFSETQ in the germline V gene. CDR3 length: 16 residues. The CDR3 nucleotides read TGCGCCAGCAGCCAACAAACAGCGGGAGTGATCTACGAGCAGTACTTC. Translation: CASSQQTAGVIYEQYF.